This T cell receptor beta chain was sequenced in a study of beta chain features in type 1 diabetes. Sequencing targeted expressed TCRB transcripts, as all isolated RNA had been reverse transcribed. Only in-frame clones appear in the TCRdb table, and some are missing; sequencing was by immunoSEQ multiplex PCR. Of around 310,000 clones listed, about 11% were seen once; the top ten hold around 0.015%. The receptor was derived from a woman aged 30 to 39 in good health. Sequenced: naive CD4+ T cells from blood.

For the CDR3, the DNA is TGTGCCACAGGACTAGCGAATACCTACGAGCAGTACTTC. Its protein product is CATGLANTYEQYF. This rearrangement joins TRBV28 to TRBJ2-7; TRBD2 matches at 9 bases. The CDR3 consists of 13 residues. V lost 10 bases and J lost 2; bases outside the gene matches: 6. Germline-derived CDR1 and CDR2 are MDHEN and SYDVKM.